This T cell receptor (beta chain) is drawn from a study of T cell responses to AZD1222 COVID-19 vaccine. Overall study: Samples with a second dose at about 4 or about 12 weeks were pooled together. Study outcomes and limitations: No day 14 peak samples; only post-peak repertoires were characterized. Nearly half of the spike-specific TCRs reportedly recognize variant regions that carry no mutations.

A few counts support this clone. Its antigen is as yet unknown. Germline CDR1 and CDR2: SGHNT and YYREEE (reference sequence). There are 15 residues in the CDR3. Deletions cut 3 bases from V and 3 bases from J, with 15 bases between. Clones were sequenced by immunoSEQ multiplex PCR, and TCRdb holds only the in-frame ones, with some missing. This table has roughly 160,000 clones, about 89% appearing once. The TCR sequence derives from an adult in good health. The V gene is TRBV5-4, the J gene TRBJ1-1; D might be TRBD1 (5 bases). Material: peripheral blood, obtained on day 0 of AZD1222 vaccination. The CDR3 DNA follows: TGTGCCAGCAGCTGGGGGTCTTCACGGGACACTGAAGCTTTCTTT. It translates to CASSWGSSRDTEAFF.